These T cell receptor beta chains were read from a single sample in a study of T cell responses to AZD1222 COVID-19 vaccine. TCRdb keeps only in-frame clones here, not all; method: immunoSEQ multiplex PCR. The sample includes 100,000 to 150,000 clones, roughly 85% of them seen just once. Here the sequenced sample was peripheral blood, taken 28 days after the second dose of the MenACWY control vaccine. The receptors come from an adult who received the MenACWY meningococcal vaccine as a control. The CDR3 runs from the conserved cysteine through the conserved F or W. A D gene is named only where the DNA matches it firmly. Some rows mark clone size as missing; the rest say once, few, many or name a class of expanded clone.

cdr3_nt cdr3_aa clone_size j_call v_call d_call
TGTGCCAGCAGTGCCGGGACAACTGGAAACACCATATATTTT CASSAGTTGNTIYF NA TRBJ1-3 TRBV25-1 NA
TGTGCCAGCAGCCAGGGAGGCCAGGGTTCCAGGGATAATTCACCCCTCCACTTT CASSQGGQGSRDNSPLHF few TRBJ1-6 TRBV27 NA
TGTGCCAGCAGCCCGGACGGGGGGCATAACACTGAAGCTTTCTTT CASSPDGGHNTEAFF NA TRBJ1-1 TRBV7-3 NA
TGTGCCAGCAGCCTGGGACCAAACAATGAGCAGTTCTTC CASSLGPNNEQFF NA TRBJ2-1 TRBV7-3 NA
TGTGCCAGTAGTATTCGGGCAGTGAACACTGAAGCTTTCTTT CASSIRAVNTEAFF NA TRBJ1-1 TRBV19 NA
TGCGCCAGCAGCTTGGCAATGACTCCCGATCCTGGAAACACCATATATTTT CASSLAMTPDPGNTIYF NA TRBJ1-3 TRBV5-1 NA
TGTGCCAGCAATCGGGGTGGGACTCAAGGAGAGACCCAGTACTTC CASNRGGTQGETQYF once TRBJ2-5 TRBV9 NA
TGCGCCAGCAGCTTGGAGGACAGGGGGCGAGGCTACACCTTC CASSLEDRGRGYTF NA TRBJ1-2 TRBV5-1 TRBD1
TGTGCCAGCAGTACTACCAGGGTTTTGGGGACTGAAGCTTTCTTT CASSTTRVLGTEAFF NA TRBJ1-1 TRBV27 NA
TGTGCCAGCAGCTTGTGGGACAGGGGCACCGGGGAGCTGTTTTTT CASSLWDRGTGELFF NA TRBJ2-2 TRBV7-9 TRBD1
TGCAGCGTTGAGGCTAGCGGGATGGGTGGTGATACGCAGTATTTT CSVEASGMGGDTQYF once TRBJ2-3 TRBV29-1 TRBD2
TGTGCCAGCACCCCTCGAGGCACCGGGGAGCTGTTTTTT CASTPRGTGELFF once TRBJ2-2 TRBV13 NA
TGTGCCAGCAGCCTGAGGGCAGATTACGAAGCTTTCTTT CASSLRADYEAFF NA TRBJ1-1 TRBV27 NA
TGTGCCAGCAGCCGGACATTGGGTCGGGGGGTGAATGAAAAACTGTTTTTT CASSRTLGRGVNEKLFF NA TRBJ1-4 TRBV3-1/TRBV3-2 NA
TGCGCCAGCAGCCCTCTATGGCAGGGTACCTATGGCTACACCTTC CASSPLWQGTYGYTF NA TRBJ1-2 TRBV4-1 NA
TGTGCCAGCAGCTTCCCGGCGGGCGGGAGCTCCTACAATGAGCAGTTCTTC CASSFPAGGSSYNEQFF NA TRBJ2-1 TRBV11-2 TRBD2
TGTGCCATCAGTGCGGGACGCGGGGGCACCGGGGAGCTGTTTTTT CAISAGRGGTGELFF NA TRBJ2-2 TRBV10-3 TRBD2